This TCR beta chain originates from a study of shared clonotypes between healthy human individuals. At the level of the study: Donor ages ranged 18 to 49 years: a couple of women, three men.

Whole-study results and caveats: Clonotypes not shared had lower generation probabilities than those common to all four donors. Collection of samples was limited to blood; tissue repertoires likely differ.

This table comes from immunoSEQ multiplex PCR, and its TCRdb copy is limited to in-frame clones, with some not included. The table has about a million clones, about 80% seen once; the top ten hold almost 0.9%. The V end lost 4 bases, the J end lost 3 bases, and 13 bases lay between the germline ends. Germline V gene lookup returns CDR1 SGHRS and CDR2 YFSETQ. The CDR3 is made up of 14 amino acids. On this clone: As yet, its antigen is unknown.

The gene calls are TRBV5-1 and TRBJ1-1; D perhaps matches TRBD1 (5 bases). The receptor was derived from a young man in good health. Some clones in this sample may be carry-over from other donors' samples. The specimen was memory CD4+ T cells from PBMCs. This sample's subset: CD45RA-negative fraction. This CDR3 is CASSGRGDYTEAFF. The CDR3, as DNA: TGCGCCAGCAGCGGAAGGGGTGATTACACTGAAGCTTTCTTT.